The 21 T cell receptor beta chains listed next were all sequenced from one sample in a study of control samples from healthy donors and cancer patients. Produced via immunoSEQ multiplex PCR; TCRdb's table is partial and in-frame only. Here the sample spans around 140,000 clones, roughly 89% being singletons. The sample was blood. The source of these receptors is a man aged 18-30 years in good health.

This chain uses TRBV27 with TRBJ2-3; a possible D gene is TRBD2 (6 bases). CDR3 size: 17 residues. The V and J ends lost 1 base and 3 bases respectively, with 17 bases between them. Per germline, CDR1 MNHEY and CDR2 SMNVEV (reference sequence). The CDR3 loop is CASSLLGGSIGTDTQYF. The DNA for the CDR3 is TGTGCCAGCAGTTTATTGGGGGGTTCGATAGGGACAGATACGCAGTATTTT.

This chain's CDR3 is CASSERAGGYQETQYF. For the CDR3, the DNA is TGTGCCAGCAGTGAACGGGCGGGGGGCTATCAAGAGACCCAGTACTTC. This chain joins TRBV6-1 and TRBJ2-5, with TRBD2 identical over 8 bases. With 2 bases clipped from V and 2 bases from J, the junction kept 7 bases outside the gene matches. CDR3 length: 16 amino acids. The germline gives CDR1 MNHNS, CDR2 SASEGT.

The chain combines TRBV11-1 with TRBJ2-3; D is undetermined. Germline values: CDR1 SGHAT, CDR2 FQDESV (reference sequence). The CDR3 spans 15 residues. Trimming shortened V by 1 base and J by 0 bases, and 8 bases separated the two germline ends. The chain's CDR3 is CASSLVQASTDTQYF. The DNA for the CDR3 is TGTGCCAGCAGCTTAGTCCAGGCTAGCACAGATACGCAGTATTTT.

The chain is built from TRBV6-6 and TRBJ1-3; unclear D gene. Germline loops: CDR1 MNHNY, CDR2 SVGAGI (reference sequence). Trimming stripped 6 bases from V and 0 bases from J, with 9 bases between. The CDR3 runs to 14 residues. For the CDR3, the DNA is TGTGCCAGCAGCTCATTGGGCTCTGGAAACACCATATATTTT. Translation: CASSSLGSGNTIYF.

The chain carries TRBV27 and TRBJ2-4; D possibly matches TRBD1 or TRBD2 (5 bases each). The V and J ends lost 10 bases and 9 bases respectively, with 13 bases between them. The CDR3 length is 11 residues. The germline V gene encodes CDR1 MNHEY and CDR2 SMNVEV (reference sequence). CDR3 region: CATGDGGIQYF. The CDR3 region has the DNA TGTGCCACCGGGGACGGCGGCATTCAGTACTTC.

The chain couples TRBV3-1 (or the pseudogene TRBV3-2) to TRBJ2-1, with a tentative D call TRBD1 (5 bases). The length of the CDR3 is 12 residues. Germline V gives CDR1 LGHDT, CDR2 YNNKEL (reference sequence). Trimming pared 1 base from V and 15 bases from J, leaving 13 bases between. The CDR3 coding sequence is TGTGCCAGCAGCCAAGGGGGCGGACCCCCGTTCTTC. Translating gives CASSQGGGPPFF.

This chain uses TRBV7-9 with TRBJ1-1; no firm D call. CDR1 is SEHNR and CDR2 is FQNEAQ in the germline V gene (reference sequence). The V and J ends lost 4 bases and 6 bases respectively, with 12 bases between them. This CDR3 region has 13 residues. The CDR3 is CASSSRQRAEAFF. For the CDR3, the DNA is TGTGCCAGCAGCTCTCGTCAACGGGCTGAAGCTTTCTTT.

The chain combines TRBV4-1 with TRBJ2-2; D is perhaps TRBD2 (7 bases). CDR1 and CDR2 (germline): MGHRA, YSYEKL. The CDR3 runs to 16 residues. V was clipped by 6 bases and J by 4 bases, with 18 bases between them. In nucleotides, the CDR3 is TGCGCCAGCAGGGGCGGGGCGGGGGCCCTCACCGGGGAGCTGTTTTTT. It yields the protein CASRGGAGALTGELFF.

The rearrangement joins TRBV7-9 to TRBJ2-5; D ambiguous. V was trimmed by 8 bases and J by 5 bases, leaving 6 bases between them. CDR3 length: 10 residues. The germline V gene encodes CDR1 SEHNR and CDR2 FQNEAQ (reference sequence). CDR3 sequence: CASARETQYF. The DNA of the CDR3 is TGTGCCAGCGCAAGGGAGACCCAGTACTTC. Filled out from reference TRBV7-9 and TRBJ2-5, the complete variable domain reads DTGVSQNPRHKITKRGQNVTFRCDPISEHNRLYWYRQTLGQGPEFLTYFQNEAQLEKSRLLSDRFSAERPKGSFSTLEIQRTEQGDSAMYLCASARETQYFGPGTRLLVL.

The chain is built from TRBV5-4 and TRBJ2-3, with D perhaps TRBD1 (6 bases). The germline gives CDR1 SGHNT, CDR2 YYREEE (reference sequence). Trimming removed 7 bases at V and 2 bases at J, with 20 bases between. The CDR3 contains 16 residues. This CDR3 reads CASSRKGDGLTDTQYF. CDR3 nucleotide sequence: TGTGCCAGCTCAAGAAAGGGGGATGGACTCACAGATACGCAGTATTTT.

This chain uses TRBV11-1 with TRBJ1-2, with 10 nucleotides matching TRBD1. Per germline, CDR1 SGHAT and CDR2 FQDESV (reference sequence). The CDR3 loop spans 16 amino acids. Trimming removed 3 bases from V and 8 bases from J; junction bases left unmatched: 12. The CDR3 protein is CASSLNTGTGALGYTF. CDR3 in DNA: TGTGCCAGCAGCTTGAACACCGGGACAGGGGCCTTAGGCTACACCTTC.

The chain combines TRBV4-1 with TRBJ2-4; D is uncertain. CDR3 length: 17 residues. CDR1 MGHRA and CDR2 YSYEKL come from the germline V gene. V was cut by 1 base and J by 3 bases, with 16 bases left in between. As DNA, the CDR3 is TGCGCCAGCAGCCAAGCCCGTTTCGACCTAGACAAAAACATTCAGTACTTC. This codes for CASSQARFDLDKNIQYF.

The count of this clone is one. The rearrangement joins TRBV3-1 (or the pseudogene TRBV3-2) to TRBJ2-7; TRBD1 matches 7 bases. The CDR3 loop spans 14 amino acids. With V trimmed by 2 bases and J by 3 bases, 4 bases remained unmatched. Germline loops: CDR1 LGHDT, CDR2 YNNKEL (reference sequence). The CDR3 region is CASSQPGQNYEQYF. CDR3 nucleotides: TGTGCCAGCAGCCAACCGGGACAGAACTACGAGCAGTACTTC.

This clone was observed a handful of times. The chain has TRBV5-5 and TRBJ2-7; 7 nucleotides line up with TRBD1. Germline trimming cut 4 bases from V and 5 bases from J; bases unmatched to any gene: 12. CDR1 is SGHKS, CDR2 YYEKEE, per germline (reference sequence). The CDR3 loop spans 15 amino acids. The CDR3 here is CASSRDRSFPDEQYF. CDR3 in DNA: TGTGCCAGCAGCCGGGACAGATCTTTTCCCGACGAGCAGTACTTC.

This clone was observed a handful of times. V usage is TRBV5-4 and J usage is TRBJ2-7, with a tentative D call TRBD1 (5 bases). CDR1 and CDR2 (germline): SGHNT, YYREEE (reference sequence). This CDR3 is built from 13 residues. V lost 4 bases to trimming and J lost 7 bases, with 15 bases between them. CDR3 DNA: TGTGCCAGCAGCCCCCGACAGTCGGGTGAGCAGTACTTC. This translates into CASSPRQSGEQYF.

The chain joins TRBV6-6 to TRBJ1-1; D ambiguous. This CDR3 comprises 12 residues. Germline values: CDR1 MNHNY, CDR2 SVGAGI (reference sequence). V was shortened by 6 bases and J by 5 bases, with 10 bases between the two germline ends. CDR3 coding DNA: TGTGCCAGCAGCCGTGCCAGGACTGAAGCTTTCTTT. Residues: CASSRARTEAFF.

The chain carries TRBV9 and TRBJ1-4, with 9 bases aligning to TRBD1. The V gene end was trimmed by 2 bases and the J gene end by 7 bases; junction bases not matched to a gene: 12. Looked up from germline, CDR1 is SGDLS and CDR2 is YYNGEE. The CDR3 contains 17 residues. The CDR3 DNA reads TGTGCCAGCAGCGTGGGGGTTAACACAGGGGGCAGTGAAAAACTGTTTTTT. Residues: CASSVGVNTGGSEKLFF.

The chain uses TRBV5-3 and TRBJ1-1, with D possibly being TRBD1 (5 bases). TRBV5-3 counts as an open reading frame of uncertain function. The CDR3 length is 15 residues. Trimming left V 0 bases short and J 2 bases short, with 11 bases between. DNA of the CDR3: TGTGCCAGAAGCTTGGGGCGGACACTCAACACTGAAGCTTTCTTT. Protein: CARSLGRTLNTEAFF.

This chain uses TRBV11-1 with TRBJ2-7; 7 bases map to TRBD2. Germline CDR1 reads SGHAT; CDR2 reads FQDESV (reference sequence). The CDR3 is 13 residues long. V was clipped by 5 bases and J by 0 bases; unmatched bases: 1. The CDR3 loop reads CASSGDYSYEQYF. CDR3 sequence (DNA): TGTGCCAGCAGCGGGGACTACTCCTACGAGCAGTACTTC.

CDR3 region: CSVASSGANVLTF. The CDR3 nucleotides read TGCAGCGTTGCCAGCTCTGGGGCCAACGTCCTGACTTTC. V usage is TRBV29-1 and J usage is TRBJ2-6; unclear D gene. The CDR3 has 13 residues. V was cut by 4 bases and J by 0 bases, with 4 bases left in between. Germline CDR1 is SQVTM and CDR2 is ANQGSEA.

The chain carries TRBV11-2 and TRBJ1-1; possible D gene TRBD1, 6 bases. The germline V gene has CDR1 SGHAT and CDR2 FQNNGV. The CDR3 sequence is 12 residues long. Trimming left V 5 bases short and J 7 bases short, with 11 bases between. The CDR3 here is CASSQIQGEAFF. In nucleotides, the CDR3 is TGTGCCAGCAGCCAGATACAGGGTGAAGCTTTCTTT.